This T cell receptor beta chain was profiled in a study of CD8+CD57+ T cells in acquired aplastic anemia. Overall study context: When averaged, DNA from sorted CD4+ and CD8+ cells came to approximately 3.2 ug. Study findings and constraints: Overlapping CD8+ CDR3 repertoires of patients and controls contained roughly 27 shared sequences.

Only patients with CD8+CD57+ cell expansion on flow cytometry were chosen for sequencing. The germline CDR1 and CDR2 sequences are SNHLY and FYNNEI. Deletions cut 2 bases from V and 2 bases from J, with 3 bases between. The CDR3 covers 12 residues. Only a few counts were recorded for this clonotype. Its target is unknown. Profiling of TCR beta VDJ combinations and CDR3 sequences used genomic DNA as template. MiXCR, applied by TCRdb to the reads, yields one record per CDR3 protein. The sample consists of about 260,000 distinct CDR3 sequences, roughly 82% of them appearing once. This receptor was obtained from a human donor with aplastic anemia. The genes are TRBV2 and TRBJ1-2; no clear D. The sample taken for sequencing was sorted CD4+, CD8+, or CD8+CD57+ T cells (not recorded which) from PBMCs. The CDR3 DNA reads as TGTGCCAGCAGTGAACAGAACTATGGCTACACCTTC. Translation gives CASSEQNYGYTF.